This T cell receptor beta chain originates from a study of PD-L1 blockade in urothelial cancer (dated by TCRdb to about 2017). At the level of the whole study: All patients started therapy around 2014 and received atezolizumab 1,200 mg intravenously every 3 weeks. About 90% of the roughly 29 patients were males with bladder-origin urothelial cancer, and about 65% of the roughly 30 reported a prior smoking history. Patients had an ECOG performance status of 0 or 1 and had received between 0 and 3 prior chemotherapy regimens. Blood samples were analyzed at two time points: 3 weeks after treatment start (second dose) and 6 weeks after treatment start. A median of roughly 140,000 T cells and 80,000 to 100,000 unique TCRs was obtained from blood samples, and a median clonality of roughly 0.082 was observed. The study was an exploratory multi-omic analysis of somatic, immune and clinical correlates of response to PD-L1 blockade with atezolizumab in urothelial cancer. Pretreatment tumor samples and matched peripheral blood, collected serially before and after atezolizumab treatment, underwent TCR sequencing. Durable clinical benefit was defined as a progression-free survival longer than 6 months, and TCR features were additionally tested against progression-free survival and overall survival. In the same patients who had TCR sequencing, pretreatment tumors also underwent whole exome sequencing and RNA sequencing. Durable clinical benefit was achieved by nine patients but not by the remaining 20. Pretreatment blood TCR-seq was available for fewer than 30 patients, at least one posttreatment blood collection was obtained for about 25 patients, and tumor TCR-seq was available for about 25 patients. Overall study outcomes, separate from this receptor: Patients with durable benefit showed greater expansion of tumor-associated TCR clones in peripheral blood 3 weeks after starting treatment (n of about 22, p = 0.022). Because the sample size was small (n = 29) and many of the analyses were exploratory, the results are meant to be hypothesis-generating. A pretreatment peripheral blood TCR clonality below the median was linked to improved progression-free and overall survival.

Taken from cysteine to phenylalanine, the CDR3 has 14 residues. The CDR3 DNA has 42 bases and is translated from base 1. CDR1 and CDR2 are read off the germline V gene as LGHNA and YSLEER. Trimming accounts for 5 bases at V and 7 bases at J, while the number of junction bases matched to no gene is 11. Interpreted using the paper, the time point label stands for: peripheral blood 6 weeks after treatment start. A cohort of 25 to 30 patients with locally advanced or metastatic urothelial carcinoma, treated at Memorial Sloan Kettering on a trial protocol, was included. Peripheral blood mononuclear cells were collected pretreatment and during treatment, with between 1 and 8 total time points per patient. The Qiagen DNeasy Blood extraction kit was used to purify genomic DNA from total PBMCs and tumor samples. PBMCs were collected pretreatment and during treatment, and were isolated and stored as previously described.

Synthetic TCR analog templates were spiked into each PCR to estimate absolute template abundance from read counts. The immunoSEQ assay used bias-controlled V and J gene primers to amplify TCRbeta CDR3 regions from genomic DNA. Sequencing of rearranged TCRbeta segments was performed at approximately 20X coverage. The paper's data handling went like this. Sequencing errors were corrected by clustering and CDR3s were annotated against IMGT to assign V, D and J genes. Downstream analyses used only productive TCRbeta rearrangements, leaving out any out-of-frame or stop-codon sequences. To compute clonality, Shannon entropy was normalized by the log of the number of unique productive sequences and then subtracted from one. Fisher's exact test with Benjamini-Hochberg correction, at a threshold of adjusted p below 0.01, was used to find clones that differed between time points or between blood and tumor. As stored in TCRdb, this immuneACCESS dataset retains in-frame rearrangements with V and J assigned. A fraction of the clones does not appear; measured against another copy, unresolved V genes explain less than half of the discrepancy, and the remainder lacks a known reason. The V and J calls and clone size come from that table; D and trimming were worked out from the DNA. The sample table holds around 110,000 clones, of which around nine tenths were seen once. The top ten hold 1.5% to 2% of the sample.

A word on this clone: Its antigen specificity is not known. No much larger clone exists at a distance of one base, and base qualities are not known.

This specimen consisted of PBMCs, obtained around atezolizumab (anti-PD-L1) treatment. This clonotype was obtained from a man between 60 and 75 years old with urothelial cancer. The chain is assembled from TRBV4-3 and TRBJ2-7; TRBD1 matches 7 bases in the middle. The nucleotide sequence is TGCGCCAGCAGCACGGGACAGACTGAGAGAGAGCAGTACTTC. This is translated as CASSTGQTEREQYF.